The clone carrying this T cell receptor (beta chain) was observed a single time. The CDR3 is 16 residues long. Germline lookup yields CDR1 MDHEN and CDR2 SYDVKM. With V trimmed by 1 base and J by 0 bases, 6 bases remained unmatched. This specimen belongs to a study of T cell changes during pregnancy in multiple sclerosis. The protocol was immunoSEQ multiplex PCR, while the TCRdb copy is restricted to in-frame clones and leaves out a portion. The sample carries about 40,000 clones, roughly nine tenths recorded once. The chain employs TRBV28 and TRBJ2-7; the match to TRBD1 covers 7 bases. The TCR originated in a female donor with multiple sclerosis, enrolled in a pregnancy study. Sequencing used CD4+ T cells from peripheral blood mononuclear cells, obtained before pregnancy. This chain's CDR3 is CASSLSGTVSSYEQYF. Written as DNA, the CDR3 is TGTGCCAGCAGTTTATCTGGGACAGTGTCCTCCTACGAGCAGTACTTC.